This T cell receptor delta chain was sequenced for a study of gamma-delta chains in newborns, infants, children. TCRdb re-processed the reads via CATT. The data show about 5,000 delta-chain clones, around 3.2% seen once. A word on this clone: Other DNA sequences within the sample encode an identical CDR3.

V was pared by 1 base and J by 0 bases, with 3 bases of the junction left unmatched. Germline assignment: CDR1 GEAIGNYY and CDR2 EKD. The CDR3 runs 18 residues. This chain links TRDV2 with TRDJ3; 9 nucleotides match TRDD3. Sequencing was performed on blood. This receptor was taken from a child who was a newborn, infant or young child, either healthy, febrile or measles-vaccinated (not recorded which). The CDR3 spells CACDTVGDISWDTRQMFF. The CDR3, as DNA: TGTGCCTGTGACACGGTGGGGGATATCTCCTGGGACACCCGACAGATGTTTTTC.